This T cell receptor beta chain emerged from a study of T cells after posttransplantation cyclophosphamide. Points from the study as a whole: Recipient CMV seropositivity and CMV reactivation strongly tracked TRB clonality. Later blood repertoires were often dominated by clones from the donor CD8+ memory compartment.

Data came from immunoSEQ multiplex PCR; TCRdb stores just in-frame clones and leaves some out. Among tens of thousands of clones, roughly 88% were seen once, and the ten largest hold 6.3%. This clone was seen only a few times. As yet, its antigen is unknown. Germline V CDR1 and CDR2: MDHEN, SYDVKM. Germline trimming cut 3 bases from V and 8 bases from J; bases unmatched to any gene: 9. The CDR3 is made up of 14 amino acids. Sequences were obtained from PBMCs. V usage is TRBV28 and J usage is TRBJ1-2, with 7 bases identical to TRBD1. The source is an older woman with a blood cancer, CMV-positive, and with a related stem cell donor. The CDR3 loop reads CASSFMRGQRGYTF. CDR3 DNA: TGTGCCAGCAGTTTCATGAGGGGGCAGCGAGGCTACACCTTC.